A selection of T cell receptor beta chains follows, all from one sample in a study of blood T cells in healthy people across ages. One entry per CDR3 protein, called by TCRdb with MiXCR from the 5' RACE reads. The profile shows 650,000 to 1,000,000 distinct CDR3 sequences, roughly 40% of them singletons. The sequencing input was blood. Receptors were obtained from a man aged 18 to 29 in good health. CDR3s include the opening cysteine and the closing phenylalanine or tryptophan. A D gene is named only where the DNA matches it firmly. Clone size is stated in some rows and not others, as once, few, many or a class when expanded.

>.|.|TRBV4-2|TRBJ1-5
TGTGCCAGCAGCCGAGATGCCGGGAACAATCAGCCCCAGCATTTT
CASSRDAGNNQPQHF
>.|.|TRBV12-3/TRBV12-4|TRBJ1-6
TGTGCCAGCAGTTTCAGGGAAGGAAGTTCACCCCTCCACTTT
CASSFREGSSPLHF
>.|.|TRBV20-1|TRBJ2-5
TGCAGTGCCGAGGCAGCCCTCCAAGAGACCCAGTACTTC
CSAEAALQETQYF
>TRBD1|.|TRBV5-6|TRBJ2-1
TGTGCCAGCAGCTTGATGGGGGCAGGGGGTGGTGAGCAGTTCTTC
CASSLMGAGGGEQFF
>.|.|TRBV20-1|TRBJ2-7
TGCAGTGCTAGGGCGGATGAGCAGTACTTC
CSARADEQYF
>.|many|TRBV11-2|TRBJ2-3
TGTGCCAGCAGCTTAGTCGTCGGGCGCCTAGATACGCAGTATTTT
CASSLVVGRLDTQYF
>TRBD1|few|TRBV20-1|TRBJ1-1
TGCAGTGCTAGCGGCAGGGGGAAGAACACTGAAGCTTTCTTT
CSASGRGKNTEAFF
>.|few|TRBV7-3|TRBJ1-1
TGTGCCAGCAGCGAGGGGGTAGTCACTGAAGCTTTCTTT
CASSEGVVTEAFF
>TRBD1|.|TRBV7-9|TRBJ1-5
TGTGCCAGCAGCCCCGGGGACAGGGATCAGCCCCAGCATTTT
CASSPGDRDQPQHF
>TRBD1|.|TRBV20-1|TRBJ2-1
TGCAGTGCCGAACCTGGACAGGGCTACGAGCAGTTCTTC
CSAEPGQGYEQFF
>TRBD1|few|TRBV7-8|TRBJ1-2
TGTGCCAGCAGCTCGGGGGACAGGGGGCCGACTTTGGGTGGCTACACCTTC
CASSSGDRGPTLGGYTF
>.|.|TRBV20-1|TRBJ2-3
TGCAGTGCGGAGGGGACCGTTCGCACAGATACGCAGTATTTT
CSAEGTVRTDTQYF
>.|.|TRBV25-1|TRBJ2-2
TGTGCCAGCAGTGAAGAAAGTTACGGGGAGCTGTTTTTT
CASSEESYGELFF
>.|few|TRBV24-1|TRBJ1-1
TGTGCCACCAGGAGCGGACGAGGGGCTGAAGCTTTCTTT
CATRSGRGAEAFF
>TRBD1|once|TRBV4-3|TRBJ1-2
TGCGCCAGCAGCCAAAACAGGGGATCCGGCTATGGCTACACCTTC
CASSQNRGSGYGYTF
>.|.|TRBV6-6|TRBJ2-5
TGTGCCAGCAGTACTGGGCACCGTGGGACCCAGTACTTC
CASSTGHRGTQYF
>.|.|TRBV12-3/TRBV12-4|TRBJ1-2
TGTGCCAGCAGTGGCCCAGGGCGCGACGGCTACACCTTC
CASSGPGRDGYTF
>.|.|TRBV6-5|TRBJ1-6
TGTGCCAGCGGCAGGGGAGGTCAGACCAATAATTCACCCCTCCACTTT
CASGRGGQTNNSPLHF
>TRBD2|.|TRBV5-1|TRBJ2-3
TGCGCCAGCAGCGGTAATACGGGACTAGTTTTCGAAGATACGCAGTATTTT
CASSGNTGLVFEDTQYF
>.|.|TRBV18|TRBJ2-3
TGTGCCACCTCACCAAGGACGGTACGCACAGATACGCAGTATTTT
CATSPRTVRTDTQYF
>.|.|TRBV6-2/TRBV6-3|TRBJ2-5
TGTGCCAGCAGTTACGTTCGGGGCATAACCCAAGAGACCCAGTACTTC
CASSYVRGITQETQYF
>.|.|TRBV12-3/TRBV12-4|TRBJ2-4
TGTGCCAGCAGTTTGACCGCAGAAGCGTACTTC
CASSLTAEAYF
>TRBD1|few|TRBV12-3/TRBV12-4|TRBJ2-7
TGTGCCAGCAGTTCCAAACACAGGGGCCCAAAGCGCTCCTACGAGCAGTACTTC
CASSSKHRGPKRSYEQYF
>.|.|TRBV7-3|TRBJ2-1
TGTGCCAGCAGCTTATTGGGGGTGTACTATTACTACAATGAGCAGTTCTTC
CASSLLGVYYYYNEQFF
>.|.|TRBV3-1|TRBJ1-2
TGTGCCAGCAGCCCAACGGCCGACGATTATGGCTACACCTTC
CASSPTADDYGYTF
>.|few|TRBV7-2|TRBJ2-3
TGTGCCAGCAGCTTACCCCAGACAGATACGCAGTATTTT
CASSLPQTDTQYF
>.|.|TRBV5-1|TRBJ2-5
TGCGCCAGCAGCCTTACCGGGGGAAAAGAGACCCAGTACTTC
CASSLTGGKETQYF
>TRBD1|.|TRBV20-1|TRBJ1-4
TGCAGTGCTAGCATGACAGGGACTAATGAAAAACTGTTTTTT
CSASMTGTNEKLFF
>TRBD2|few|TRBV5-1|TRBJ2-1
TGCGCCAGCAGCCCCCTTTTGGGACTAGCGGGGGCCAGCTCCTACAATGAGCAGTTCTTC
CASSPLLGLAGASSYNEQFF
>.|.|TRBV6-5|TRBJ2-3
TGTGCCAGCAGTTACGGCGGCTACCCCGGAACAGATACGCAGTATTTT
CASSYGGYPGTDTQYF
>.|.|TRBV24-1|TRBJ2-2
TGTGCCACCAGTGATCCGGACTCGGTGGTCGGGGAGCTGTTTTTT
CATSDPDSVVGELFF
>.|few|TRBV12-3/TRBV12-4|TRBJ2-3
TGTGCCAGCAGTTTTCAGGGGTTCAGGGCAGATACGCAGTATTTT
CASSFQGFRADTQYF
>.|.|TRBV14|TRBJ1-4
TGTGCCAGCAGCCACGCGGGCTGGAAACTGTTTTTT
CASSHAGWKLFF
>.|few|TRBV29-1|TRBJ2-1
TGCAGCGTTGAAGGAAAGGGTCAAGAATATGAGCAGTTCTTC
CSVEGKGQEYEQFF
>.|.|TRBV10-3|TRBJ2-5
TGTGCCATCAGCGCCCCGGGCACAGAGGAGACCCAGTACTTC
CAISAPGTEETQYF
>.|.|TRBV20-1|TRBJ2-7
TGCAGTGCTAGTGGACGGGCACTCTACGAGCAGTACTTC
CSASGRALYEQYF
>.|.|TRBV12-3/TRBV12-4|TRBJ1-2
TGTGCCAGCGGTCCATTTCGACAGACTTGGGGCTACACCTTC
CASGPFRQTWGYTF
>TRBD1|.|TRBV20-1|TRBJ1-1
TGCAGTGCTAGATCCCAGACAGGGGGCGTCACTGAAGCTTTCTTT
CSARSQTGGVTEAFF
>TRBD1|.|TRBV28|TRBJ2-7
TGTGCCAGCAGTTTATATGGGACAGGTGCCTACGAGCAGTACTTC
CASSLYGTGAYEQYF
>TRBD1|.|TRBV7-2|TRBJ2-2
TGTGCCAGCAGCCTAGTGGGGACAGGGGATTCGGGGGAGCTGTTTTTT
CASSLVGTGDSGELFF
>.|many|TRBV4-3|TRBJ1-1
TGCGCCAGCAGCCACCGACAGAAGAACACTGAAGCTTTCTTT
CASSHRQKNTEAFF
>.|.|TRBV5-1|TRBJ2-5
TGCGCCAGCAGCCTGGACGGGAACCAAGAGACCCAGTACTTC
CASSLDGNQETQYF
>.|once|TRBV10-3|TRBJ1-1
TGTGCCATCGGACTGAACACTGAAGCTTTCTTT
CAIGLNTEAFF
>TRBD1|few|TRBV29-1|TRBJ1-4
TGCAGCGTCCGGGGACAGGGTCGAGGACTGTTTTTT
CSVRGQGRGLFF
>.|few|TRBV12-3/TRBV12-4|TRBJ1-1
TGTGCCAGCACCACTCCAGGGGCTGAAGCTTTCTTT
CASTTPGAEAFF
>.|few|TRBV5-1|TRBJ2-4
TGCGCCAGCAGCTTGGTTCAGGGATCCAAAAACATTCAGTACTTC
CASSLVQGSKNIQYF
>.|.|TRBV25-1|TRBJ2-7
TGTGCCAGCAGTGTCTTCGGGGGAACCTACGAGCAGTACTTC
CASSVFGGTYEQYF
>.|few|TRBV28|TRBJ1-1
TGTGCCAGCAGCCCGGCCGGGTACACTGAAGCTTTCTTT
CASSPAGYTEAFF
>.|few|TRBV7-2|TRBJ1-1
TGTGCCAGCAGCATATGGGGGGGGTCGAACACTGAAGCTTTCTTT
CASSIWGGSNTEAFF
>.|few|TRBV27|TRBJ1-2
TGTGCCAGCAGTTTACGGAGGGGCGGCTATGGCTACACCTTC
CASSLRRGGYGYTF
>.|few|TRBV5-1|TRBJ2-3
TGCGCCAGCAGCTTGGGGCTTACCGATCGCACAGATACGCAGTATTTT
CASSLGLTDRTDTQYF
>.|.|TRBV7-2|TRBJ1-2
TGTGCCAGCAGCTTGGATTTTAGTAAGGGGTCGGTCTATGGCTGCACCTTC
CASSLDFSKGSVYGCTF
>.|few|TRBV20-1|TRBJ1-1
TGCAGTGCTAGAGTCCGACGCGGATCATCGAACACTGAAGCTTTCTTT
CSARVRRGSSNTEAFF
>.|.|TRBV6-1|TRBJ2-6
TGTGCCAGCAGTGCGGGGCCTGGGGCCAACGTCCTGACTTTC
CASSAGPGANVLTF
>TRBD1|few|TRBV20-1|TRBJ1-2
TGCAGTGCTAGAGATTCTTCCGGGACAGCGAACTATGGCTACACCTTC
CSARDSSGTANYGYTF
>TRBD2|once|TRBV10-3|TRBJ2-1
TGCGCCATTAGGCGCGGGGGGCCCAAGGAGCAGTTCTTC
CAIRRGGPKEQFF
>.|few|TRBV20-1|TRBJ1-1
TGCAGTGCTAGATCCCGAGCATACACTGAAGCTTTCTTT
CSARSRAYTEAFF
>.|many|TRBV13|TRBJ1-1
TGTGCCAGCAGCTTAGGTTTCGGGGCACGATACACTGAAGCTTTCTTT
CASSLGFGARYTEAFF